The clone carrying this T cell receptor (beta chain) showed up just once. Sequencing used immunoSEQ multiplex PCR; TCRdb keeps in-frame clones, though not all of them. The sample contains 50,000 to 65,000 clones, about nine tenths of which appear only once. Trimming stripped 0 bases from V and 10 bases from J, with 9 bases between. The CDR3 length is 13 residues. Germline CDR1 is KGHDR and CDR2 is SFDVKD. The data derive from a study of blood T cell repertoires in COVID-19. Looking at the study overall: Samples of COVID-19 (acute and convalescent) were obtained from the United States, Italy and Spain.

Sequenced sample: peripheral blood. The rearrangement joins TRBV24-1 to TRBJ2-1; a weak D match, TRBD2 (5 bases). This TCR was recovered from a woman aged 60 to 75 with active or convalescent COVID-19. The CDR3 loop is CATSDLGLGEQFF. The CDR3 DNA reads as TGTGCCACCAGTGATTTGGGACTCGGGGAGCAGTTCTTC.